The TCR beta chain under discussion was sequenced for a study of early T cells in non-severe SARS-CoV-2 infection. Germline CDR1 is SGHTA and CDR2 is FQGNSA. The CDR3 runs 11 residues. V lost 5 bases and J 5 bases, leaving 7 bases between the germline ends. Only a few counts were recorded for this clonotype. TCRdb passed the 5' RACE reads through MiXCR, listing each CDR3 protein once. The data hold some 32,000 distinct CDR3 sequences, with about 5.7% observed a single time. The J gene is TRBJ2-7, the V gene TRBV7-2, with D unresolved. Source material: whole blood. This TCR derives from an adult who was a healthcare worker with PCR-confirmed SARS-CoV-2 infection or an uninfected control (not recorded which). The CDR3 spells CASSLLHEQYF. Here the CDR3 DNA reads TGTGCCAGCAGCCTACTCCACGAGCAGTACTTC.